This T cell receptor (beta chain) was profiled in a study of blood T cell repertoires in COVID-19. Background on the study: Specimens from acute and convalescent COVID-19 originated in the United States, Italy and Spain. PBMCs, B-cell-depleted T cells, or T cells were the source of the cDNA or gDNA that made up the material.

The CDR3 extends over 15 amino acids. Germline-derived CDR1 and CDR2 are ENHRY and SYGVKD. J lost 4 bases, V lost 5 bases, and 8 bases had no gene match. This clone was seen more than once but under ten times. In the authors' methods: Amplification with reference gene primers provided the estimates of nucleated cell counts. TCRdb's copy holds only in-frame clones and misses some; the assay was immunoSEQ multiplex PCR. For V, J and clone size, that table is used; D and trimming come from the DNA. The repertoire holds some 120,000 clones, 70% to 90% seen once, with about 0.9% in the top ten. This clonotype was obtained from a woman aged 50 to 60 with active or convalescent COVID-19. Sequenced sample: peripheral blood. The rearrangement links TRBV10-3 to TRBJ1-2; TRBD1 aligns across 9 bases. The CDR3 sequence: CAISLSGTGTYGYTF. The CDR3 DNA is TGTGCCATCAGTCTCTCCGGGACAGGGACCTATGGCTACACCTTC.